Listed below are T cell receptor beta chains from one sample, sequenced in a study of cytomegalovirus exposure and HLA in healthy donors. TCRdb's table, derived via immunoSEQ multiplex PCR, lists solely in-frame clones and lacks some. The sample shows some 170,000 clones, roughly four fifths of them seen only once. Sequenced: PBMCs. These TCRs come from a woman in her forties in good health and CMV-seronegative. CDR3s include the opening cysteine and the closing phenylalanine or tryptophan. The D gene is left open where the match is weak. Clone sizes are given selectively: once, few, many, or a class where the clone is expanded.

clone size: NA; J gene: TRBJ1-3; D gene: NA; V gene: TRBV19; CDR3 DNA: TGTGCCAGCCGTTACAGGACTGGAAACACCATATATTTT; CDR3 protein: CASRYRTGNTIYF
clone size: NA; J gene: TRBJ1-5; D gene: NA; V gene: TRBV19; CDR3 DNA: TGTGCCAGTAGTATAGGAACAACGATCGATCGGCCCCAGCATTTT; CDR3 protein: CASSIGTTIDRPQHF
clone size: few; J gene: TRBJ1-2; D gene: NA; V gene: TRBV6-1; CDR3 DNA: TGTGCCAGCAGTGAAGCAGACCGGCGGGGCTACACCTTC; CDR3 protein: CASSEADRRGYTF
clone size: few; J gene: TRBJ1-1; D gene: NA; V gene: TRBV5-6; CDR3 DNA: TGTGCCAGCAGCCGGAACACTGAAGCTTTCTTT; CDR3 protein: CASSRNTEAFF
clone size: few; J gene: TRBJ1-4; D gene: NA; V gene: TRBV5-1; CDR3 DNA: TGCGCCAGCAGCCTAGCCTCAACTAATGAAAAACTGTTTTTT; CDR3 protein: CASSLASTNEKLFF
clone size: NA; J gene: TRBJ2-2; D gene: NA; V gene: TRBV19; CDR3 DNA: TGTGCCAGTAGTATACGGGAGAGGGTCGGGGAGCTGTTTTTT; CDR3 protein: CASSIRERVGELFF
clone size: NA; J gene: TRBJ2-3; D gene: TRBD2; V gene: TRBV29-1; CDR3 DNA: TGCAGCGCCGCTAGCGGTTACAGCACAGATACGCAGTATTTT; CDR3 protein: CSAASGYSTDTQYF
clone size: NA; J gene: TRBJ1-5; D gene: TRBD1; V gene: TRBV28; CDR3 DNA: TGTGCCAGCAGGCCCCAACCGGGACAGGGGAATCAGCCCCAGCATTTT; CDR3 protein: CASRPQPGQGNQPQHF
clone size: NA; J gene: TRBJ1-3; D gene: NA; V gene: TRBV6-6; CDR3 DNA: TGTGCCAGCAGGGGGGGGCAAGACTCTGGAAACACCATATATTTT; CDR3 protein: CASRGGQDSGNTIYF
clone size: NA; J gene: TRBJ2-3; D gene: TRBD1; V gene: TRBV4-2; CDR3 DNA: TGTGCCAGCAGCCAAGATACGCGGACAGGGGTGGGCACAGATACGCAGTATTTT; CDR3 protein: CASSQDTRTGVGTDTQYF
clone size: few; J gene: TRBJ2-2; D gene: TRBD2; V gene: TRBV27; CDR3 DNA: TGTGCCAGCAGAGGACTAGCGGGAGCCGGGTGGACCGGGGAGCTGTTTTTT; CDR3 protein: CASRGLAGAGWTGELFF
clone size: NA; J gene: TRBJ1-2; D gene: NA; V gene: TRBV11-2; CDR3 DNA: TGTGCCAGCAGCTTAGCGGACAGTTACTATGGCTACACCTTC; CDR3 protein: CASSLADSYYGYTF
clone size: NA; J gene: TRBJ2-7; D gene: NA; V gene: TRBV5-4; CDR3 DNA: TGTGCCAGCAGCACAGACGGCTACGAGCAGTACTTC; CDR3 protein: CASSTDGYEQYF
clone size: once; J gene: TRBJ1-5; D gene: TRBD1; V gene: TRBV28; CDR3 DNA: TGTGCCAGCAGTCCGCTGACAGGGACCAGAGATCAGCCCCAGCATTTT; CDR3 protein: CASSPLTGTRDQPQHF
clone size: NA; J gene: TRBJ1-5; D gene: NA; V gene: TRBV28; CDR3 DNA: TGTGCCAGCAGTTCGGGGGTCCAGCCCCAGCATTTT; CDR3 protein: CASSSGVQPQHF
clone size: NA; J gene: TRBJ2-7; D gene: NA; V gene: TRBV6-5; CDR3 DNA: TGTGCCAGCAGTTACTCGAGACCCGACCTAGGCTACGAGCAGTACTTC; CDR3 protein: CASSYSRPDLGYEQYF
clone size: NA; J gene: TRBJ2-2; D gene: NA; V gene: TRBV11-2; CDR3 DNA: TGTGCCAGCAGCTGGCGTAGGGGAAACACCGGGGAGCTGTTTTTT; CDR3 protein: CASSWRRGNTGELFF
clone size: few; J gene: TRBJ1-1; D gene: NA; V gene: TRBV28; CDR3 DNA: TGTGCCAGCAGTTTAGGGGCTCCGGAACCTTCAAAGGGTGAAGCTTTCTTT; CDR3 protein: CASSLGAPEPSKGEAFF
clone size: few; J gene: TRBJ2-6; D gene: NA; V gene: TRBV5-8; CDR3 DNA: TGTGCCAGCAGCCGACGGGGGGCGGGGGGGGCCAACGTCCTGACTTTC; CDR3 protein: CASSRRGAGGANVLTF
clone size: NA; J gene: TRBJ2-5; D gene: TRBD2; V gene: TRBV5-1; CDR3 DNA: TGCGCCAGCAGCCTGGGGACTAGCGGGAGTATTGCTAAAGAGACCCAGTACTTC; CDR3 protein: CASSLGTSGSIAKETQYF
clone size: NA; J gene: TRBJ1-3; D gene: NA; V gene: TRBV15; CDR3 DNA: TGTGCCACCAGCAGAGATCCCGGGGAGGGAAACACCATATATTTT; CDR3 protein: CATSRDPGEGNTIYF
clone size: NA; J gene: TRBJ2-7; D gene: NA; V gene: TRBV18; CDR3 DNA: TGTGCCAGCTCACCTGGGGAGGGGGTCTCCTACGAGCAGTACTTC; CDR3 protein: CASSPGEGVSYEQYF
clone size: few; J gene: TRBJ1-4; D gene: NA; V gene: TRBV5-4; CDR3 DNA: TGTGCCAGCAGAAACACCCCGGGCAGGGATAATGAAAAACTGTTTTTT; CDR3 protein: CASRNTPGRDNEKLFF
clone size: NA; J gene: TRBJ2-1; D gene: NA; V gene: TRBV7-8; CDR3 DNA: TGTGCCAGCAGCTTAGCCTTAATAGAGCAGTTCTTC; CDR3 protein: CASSLALIEQFF
clone size: once; J gene: TRBJ2-2; D gene: NA; V gene: TRBV6-4; CDR3 DNA: TGTGCCAGCAGTGATCAGGGCGGCACCGGGGAGCTGTTTTTT; CDR3 protein: CASSDQGGTGELFF
clone size: NA; J gene: TRBJ2-1; D gene: TRBD2; V gene: TRBV5-6; CDR3 DNA: TGTGCCAGCAGCTATGGGACTAGCGGGAGGAGGCGTTCCTACAATGAGCAGTTCTTC; CDR3 protein: CASSYGTSGRRRSYNEQFF